Reported below is one T cell receptor beta chain. The count of this clone is one. No antigen is known for it. One base away there is no much larger clone; base qualities are not given. Participants in the prospective study were aged about 18 to 89 years, lived in some 24 United States geographic areas, and enrolled through a virtual design. To assign participants to cohorts, the prospective study relied on clinical history that participants themselves reported in a screening survey and a study questionnaire. Exposed participants had been in contact, within 2 weeks of entering the study, with a person who had a PCR-confirmed or clinician-diagnosed case of COVID-19. In the prospective study, whole blood, serum and a nasopharyngeal or oropharyngeal swab were collected from each participant by mobile phlebotomists. Over an approximately 2-month period, participants in the prospective study had the option of providing additional blood draws and questionnaires. Before DNA extraction, prospective study blood samples were shipped either frozen or at room temperature.

Between the V and J ends, shortened by 3 bases and 1 base respectively, the junction contains 11 bases. The germline V gene sets CDR1 to KGHDR and CDR2 to SFDVKD. The CDR3 sequence holds 15 residues, the cysteine and phenylalanine included. CDR3 DNA only is kept here, 45 bases in frame from base 1. The data were obtained in a study of blood T cell repertoires in COVID-19 (dated by TCRdb to 2018 to 2021). Study-level background: Samples covering the acute and convalescent phases of COVID-19 were provided by collaborators in the United States, Italy and Spain. The repertoires were made available in a free public database intended to serve as a resource for research on the immune response to SARS-CoV-2. Nearly every sample came with metadata listing a de-identified subject ID, COVID-19 status, age in years and sex. Samples came from the ongoing ImmuneRACE study (first 160 participants) plus 1,254 subjects from 6 global collaborators. Where available, HLA class I and class II types were obtained from metadata supplied by the sample provider rather than from assay-based typing. Subjects who had been exposed to COVID-19, were actively infected with it, or had recovered from it provided the deeply sampled blood TCRbeta repertoires that made up the dataset. The material from the prospective study consisted of cDNA or gDNA derived from T cells, B-cell-depleted T cells, or PBMCs. Overall study results and their limits: How much clinical and demographic metadata was included differed by source and by participant, and the metadata was provided uncurated.

TCRbeta CDR3 regions were amplified from genomic DNA by means of the immunoSEQ Assay, a bias-controlled multiplex PCR. The study's own analysis went as follows. Nucleated cell counts per sample were estimated from amplification of reference gene primers within the assay. Sequence reads were collapsed and filtered to measure the absolute abundance of every unique TCRbeta CDR3 rearrangement. For each sample, productive Simpson clonality was calculated as the square root of Simpson's diversity index across productive rearrangements. Drawn from immuneACCESS, this table holds only the in-frame rearrangements with V and J called that TCRdb kept. Clones are partly lost; checked studies trace under half to an unresolved V gene and leave the rest unexplained. The V and J calls and clone size were taken over from that table, and D and trimming were inferred from the DNA. The sample has more than 300,000 clones on record, more than 90% of them singletons. 3.5% to 5% of the sample is held by the ten biggest clonotypes.

This sequence uses TRBV24-1 and TRBJ1-1; a confident D gene designation cannot be given. The sequence derives from a woman aged 25 to 45 who had been exposed to COVID-19. Sequencing was performed on PBMCs or T cells enriched from blood (not recorded which). At the DNA level, the sequence is TGTGCCACCAGTGATCTCCGACGGGGGAACACTGAAGCTTTCTTT. Translated, this gives CATSDLRRGNTEAFF.